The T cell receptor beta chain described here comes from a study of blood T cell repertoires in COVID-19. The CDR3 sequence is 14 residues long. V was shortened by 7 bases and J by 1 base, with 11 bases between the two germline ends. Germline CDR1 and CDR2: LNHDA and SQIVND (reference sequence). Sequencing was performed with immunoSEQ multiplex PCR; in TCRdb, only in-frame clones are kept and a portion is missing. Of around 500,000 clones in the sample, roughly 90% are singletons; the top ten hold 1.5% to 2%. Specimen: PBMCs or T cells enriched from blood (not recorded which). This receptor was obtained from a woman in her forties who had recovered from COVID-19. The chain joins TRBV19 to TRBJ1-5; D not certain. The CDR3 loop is CASTYRGSNQPQHF. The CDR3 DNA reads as TGTGCCAGTACTTATAGAGGGAGCAATCAGCCCCAGCATTTT.